This T cell receptor beta chain is drawn from a study of technical replicates of blood from four donors. This table comes from immunoSEQ multiplex PCR, and its TCRdb copy is limited to in-frame clones, with some not included. There are about 79,000 clones in the sample; approximately 92% occur only once, and 0.3% to 0.45% lies in the top ten. Germline CDR1 is SGDLS and CDR2 is YYNGEE. The CDR3 spans 15 residues. V lost 2 bases to trimming and J lost 3 bases, with 14 bases between them. The sequenced sample was T cells isolated from PBMCs. V and J are TRBV9 and TRBJ1-1; the D is unclear. The source of this sequence is a human donor in good health. Some clones in this sample may be carry-over from other donors' samples. As DNA, the CDR3 is TGTGCCAGCAGCGTGTCAAGTGGGCACTACACTGAAGCTTTCTTT. It codes for CASSVSSGHYTEAFF.